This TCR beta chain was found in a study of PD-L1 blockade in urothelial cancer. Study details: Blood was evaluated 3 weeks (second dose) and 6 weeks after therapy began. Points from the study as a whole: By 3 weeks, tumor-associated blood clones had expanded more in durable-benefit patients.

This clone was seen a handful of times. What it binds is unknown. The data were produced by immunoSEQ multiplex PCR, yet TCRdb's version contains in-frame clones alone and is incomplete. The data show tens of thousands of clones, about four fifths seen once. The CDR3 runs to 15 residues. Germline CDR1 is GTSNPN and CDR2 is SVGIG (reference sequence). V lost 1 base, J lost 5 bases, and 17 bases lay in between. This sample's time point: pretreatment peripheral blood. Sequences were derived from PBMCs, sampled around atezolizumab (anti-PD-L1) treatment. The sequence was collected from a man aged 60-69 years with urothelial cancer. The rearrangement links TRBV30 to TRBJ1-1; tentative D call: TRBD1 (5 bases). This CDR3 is CAWSALGDRGTEAFF. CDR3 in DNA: TGTGCCTGGAGTGCCCTAGGGGACCGGGGGACTGAAGCTTTCTTT.